These 25 T cell receptor beta chains were sequenced from one sample in a study of blood T cells in healthy people across ages. Sample-barcoded 5' priming and a J-beta primer mix drove a second PCR of about 6 to 12 cycles. Each CDR3 protein is one row after TCRdb ran MiXCR on the 5' RACE reads. The table lists just under 900,000 distinct CDR3 sequences, under 30% of them singletons. Sequenced material: blood. The receptors derive from an elderly woman in good health.

The V gene is TRBV27, the J gene TRBJ2-1; the match to TRBD2 covers 9 bases. Near its end, the DNA agrees better with TRBJ2-7, so the J call may be wrong. The CDR3 has 15 amino acids. The germline gives CDR1 MNHEY, CDR2 SMNVEV (reference sequence). CDR3 sequence reads: CASSLYPSGAYEQYF. The CDR3 bases are TGTGCCAGCAGTCTATATCCTAGCGGGGCATATGAGCAGTACTTC.

This clonotype came up a few times. The chain employs TRBV12-3 or TRBV12-4 and TRBJ1-5, with D tentatively TRBD1 (6 bases). Between the trimmed V and J ends, which lost 3 bases and 1 base, there was a span of 10 bases. This CDR3 comprises 15 residues. The DNA for the CDR3 is TGTGCCAGCAGTTTGTCAGGGGTGAGCAATCAGCCCCAGCATTTT. Translation: CASSLSGVSNQPQHF.

In its sample, this clonotype was seen a few times. A read error may be the cause here, since a much bigger clone is one base away. This rearrangement joins TRBV7-2 to TRBJ2-1; D is unclear. CDR1 and CDR2 (germline): SGHTA, FQGNSA. Trimming removed 3 bases from V and 7 bases from J, with 13 bases in between. This CDR3 region has 14 residues. In nucleotides, the CDR3 is TGTGCCAGCAGCTTTGCCCTCGCCCGGAATGAGCAGTTCTTC. As protein: CASSFALARNEQFF.

V is TRBV20-1 and J is TRBJ2-6; D unclear. The CDR3 has 17 residues. From germline, CDR1 is DFQATT and CDR2 SNEGSKA (reference sequence). Trimming stripped 0 bases from V and 0 bases from J, with 12 bases between. The CDR3 nucleotides are TGCAGTGCTAGAGATCATGGCGAACCCTCTGGGGCCAACGTCCTGACTTTC. Amino acid sequence: CSARDHGEPSGANVLTF.

The chain joins TRBV6-5 to TRBJ2-7; 9 bases align to TRBD1. The better agreement between TRBJ2-5 and the DNA end casts doubt on the J call. Germline V lookup: CDR1 MNHEY, CDR2 SVGAGI. The CDR3 covers 14 residues. As DNA, the CDR3 is TGTGCCAACACCGGGACAGGGCGATGGGAGACCCAGTACTTC. Translating it yields CANTGTGRWETQYF.

In this sample, this clonotype turned up many times. V is TRBV29-1 and J is TRBJ2-3; D possibly corresponds to TRBD2 (5 bases). The CDR3 is 14 amino acids. Trimming removed 5 bases at V and 2 bases at J, with 14 bases between. Germline V lookup: CDR1 SQVTM, CDR2 ANQGSEA. DNA of the CDR3: TGCAGCGTTATGCGCGGGCCATACACAGATACGCAGTATTTT. This translates into CSVMRGPYTDTQYF.

This clonotype was counted only a few times. This chain uses TRBV29-1 with TRBJ1-4; D is unresolved. The CDR3 extends over 14 amino acids. Germline assignment: CDR1 SQVTM and CDR2 ANQGSEA. V lost 2 bases and J lost 6, with 13 bases in between. The CDR3 sequence is CSVETTPPYEKLFF. The CDR3 DNA sequence: TGCAGCGTTGAAACGACACCTCCGTATGAAAAACTGTTTTTT.

To note about this clonotype: Here the CDR3 omits its conserved ending phenylalanine or tryptophan, so a read error is the likely source. The V and J genes are TRBV5-6 and TRBJ1-2; D is perhaps TRBD1 (6 bases). V lost 6 bases to trimming and J lost 4 bases, with 16 bases between them. Germline V lookup: CDR1 SGHDT, CDR2 YYEEEE. The CDR3 is made up of 14 amino acids. The CDR3 loop is CASNEGGQAYGYTC. As DNA, the CDR3 is TGTGCCAGCAACGAAGGGGGGCAGGCCTATGGCTACACCTGT.

This clonotype was found many times. The CDR3: CASSYSILGSYEQYF. CDR3 bases: TGTGCCAGCAGTTACTCGATACTGGGGTCCTACGAGCAGTACTTC. This chain connects TRBV6-5 to TRBJ2-7; D not certain. The ends were cut back, 0 bases at V and 1 base at J, with 10 bases in the middle. CDR1 and CDR2 (germline): MNHEY, SVGAGI. The CDR3 contains 15 residues.

The chain carries TRBV5-1 and TRBJ2-5; D uncertain. This CDR3 spans 15 amino acids. Germline loops: CDR1 SGHRS, CDR2 YFSETQ. V lost 0 bases to trimming and J lost 0 bases, with 9 bases between them. For the CDR3, the DNA is TGCGCCAGCAGCTTGGCCGTTCGGGACCAAGAGACCCAGTACTTC. Translating it yields CASSLAVRDQETQYF.

The chain combines TRBV20-1 with TRBJ2-7; D might be TRBD1 (6 bases). Between the trimmed V and J ends, which lost 1 base and 3 bases, there was a span of 10 bases. Germline lookup yields CDR1 DFQATT and CDR2 SNEGSKA (reference sequence). The CDR3 spans 13 residues. CDR3 DNA sequence: TGCAGTGCTAGAGGTACAGGGATCTACGAGCAGTACTTC. This translates into CSARGTGIYEQYF.

This clonotype showed up just a few times. A junction end diverges from the germline sequence, so it may reflect a read error. This sequence joins TRBV4-2 and TRBJ1-4; tentative D call: TRBD1 (5 bases). Germline-derived CDR1 and CDR2 are LGHNA and YNFKEQ. This CDR3 is built from 15 residues. As DNA, the CDR3 is TGTGCCAGCAACCAAGATGGGGACGGGAATGAAAAACTGTTTTTT. Encoded protein: CASNQDGDGNEKLFF.

The V call is TRBV6-1, the J call TRBJ1-1, with D maybe TRBD1 (5 bases). The CDR3 extends over 17 amino acids. The germline V gene encodes CDR1 MNHNS and CDR2 SASEGT. V was trimmed by 6 bases and J by 1 base, leaving 21 bases between them. The CDR3 sequence: CASRLYTGEAANTEAFF. DNA for the CDR3: TGTGCCAGCAGACTATATACGGGGGAGGCAGCGAACACTGAAGCTTTCTTT.

This clonotype was detected only a few times. This chain uses TRBV27 with TRBJ1-6; 8 bases line up with TRBD1. Germline CDR1 is MNHEY and CDR2 is SMNVEV (reference sequence). V shed 0 bases and J 7 bases; nucleotides not matched to a gene: 2. The CDR3 runs to 15 residues. The CDR3 reads CASSLSRGLNSPLHF. Here the CDR3 DNA reads TGTGCCAGCAGTTTATCCAGGGGGCTCAATTCACCCCTCCACTTT.

This clonotype came up many times. CDR3 sequence: CASSQVDGGEQFF. In nucleotides, the CDR3 is TGTGCCAGCAGCCAAGTCGACGGGGGAGAGCAGTTCTTC. The gene calls are TRBV3-1 and TRBJ2-1; D possibly corresponds to TRBD2 (6 bases). Germline loops: CDR1 LGHDT, CDR2 YNNKEL (reference sequence). Trimming pared 1 base from V and 10 bases from J, leaving 11 bases between. The CDR3 totals 13 residues.

This clonotype was seen more than once but under ten times. The J gene is TRBJ1-1, the V gene TRBV3-1; weak D call: TRBD1 (5 bases). This CDR3 comprises 15 residues. Germline V gene data show CDR1 as LGHDT and CDR2 as YNNKEL (reference sequence). V lost 3 bases to trimming and J lost 4 bases, with 15 bases between them. The DNA for the CDR3 is TGTGCCAGCAGCCAGGGACGTCTCAGGTCCACTGAAGCTTTCTTT. As protein: CASSQGRLRSTEAFF.

This clonotype showed up just a few times. The V call is TRBV4-2, the J call TRBJ1-5; D remains unclear. The V end was cut by 0 bases, the J end by 11 bases, with 23 bases between. Germline V lookup: CDR1 LGHNA, CDR2 YNFKEQ. This CDR3 is 17 amino acids long. CDR3 loop: CASSQDGLDGELWAQHF. CDR3 bases: TGTGCCAGCAGCCAAGATGGCCTCGACGGGGAGCTTTGGGCCCAGCATTTT.

This clonotype has more than one count but fewer than ten. The chain combines TRBV4-1 with TRBJ1-1; no definite D call. Germline V gives CDR1 MGHRA, CDR2 YSYEKL. CDR3 length: 18 residues. V was pared by 1 base and J by 5 bases, with 23 bases between. The chain's CDR3 is CASSQGVRRVWARTEAFF. The DNA of the CDR3 is TGCGCCAGCAGCCAAGGAGTAAGGAGGGTCTGGGCTAGGACTGAAGCTTTCTTT.

This clonotype was seen ten or more times. The chain employs TRBV4-2 and TRBJ2-5; TRBD2 is a possible D gene (6 bases). With 3 bases removed from V and 4 bases from J, the gap between germline ends came to 18 bases. Per the germline V gene, CDR1 is LGHNA and CDR2 is YNFKEQ. The CDR3 spans 16 residues. The CDR3 spells CASSQSGVRKGETQYF. DNA of the CDR3: TGTGCCAGCAGCCAGTCGGGGGTGCGCAAGGGAGAGACCCAGTACTTC.

Of note for this clonotype: A clone one base away is much larger, so this may be a read error. The chain recombines TRBV18 with TRBJ2-1, with 8 bases fitting TRBD2. The CDR3 has 15 amino acids. Trimming at V came to 6 bases and at J to 13 bases, leaving 17 bases not matched to a gene. Germline CDR1 reads KGHSH; CDR2 reads LQKENI. The CDR3 bases are TGTGCCAGCTCCCTCGGGACTAGTTCGTCAGAGACCCAGTTCTTC. Amino acid sequence: CASSLGTSSSETQFF.

This chain links TRBV5-6 with TRBJ1-5; D is perhaps TRBD1 (5 bases). Germline V gene sequence: CDR1 SGHDT, CDR2 YYEEEE. V lost 4 bases, J lost 9 bases, and 20 bases lay in between. The CDR3 length is 15 residues. The CDR3 spells CASSPPPTAPWPQHF. CDR3 coding DNA: TGTGCCAGCAGCCCGCCCCCGACAGCCCCCTGGCCCCAGCATTTT.

This clonotype was seen at least ten times. V gene TRBV6-5 combines with J gene TRBJ2-7; TRBD1 agrees at 7 bases. The CDR3 runs 15 residues. V lost 0 bases and J lost 2; bases outside the gene matches: 4. Looked up from germline, CDR1 is MNHEY and CDR2 is SVGAGI. The CDR3 bases are TGTGCCAGCAGTTACTCGAGGGGGCCTACCTACGAGCAGTACTTC. Amino acids: CASSYSRGPTYEQYF.

The sample holds many counts of this clonotype. This chain links TRBV12-3 or TRBV12-4 with TRBJ1-5, with 8 positions matching TRBD1. The CDR3 contains 16 residues. The V gene end was trimmed by 7 bases and the J gene end by 2 bases; junction bases not matched to a gene: 10. CDR3 sequence: CASNRAGQGGNQPQHF. The CDR3 DNA follows: TGTGCCAGCAACAGGGCCGGACAGGGAGGCAATCAGCCCCAGCATTTT.

The CDR3 loop is CSARGTGTGREKLFF. The CDR3 DNA is TGCAGTGCTAGAGGTACCGGGACAGGGAGGGAAAAACTGTTTTTT. The rearrangement uses TRBV20-1 and TRBJ1-4; 9 nucleotides match TRBD1. V was pared by 1 base and J by 8 bases, with 8 bases of the junction left unmatched. The CDR3 has 15 residues. The germline gives CDR1 DFQATT, CDR2 SNEGSKA (reference sequence).

For this clonotype: This may come from a read error, since a much larger clone is one base off. The chain couples TRBV7-9 to TRBJ2-5; 10 bases match TRBD2. There are 16 residues in the CDR3. With 4 bases clipped from V and 11 bases from J, the junction kept 16 bases outside the gene matches. CDR1 is SEHNR, CDR2 FQNEAQ, per germline (reference sequence). CDR3 bases: TGTGCCAGCAGCTCCGGAGCGGGGGGGACCACTAATGAGCAGTACTTC. Its translation is CASSSGAGGTTNEQYF. The full variable domain, rest sourced from reference TRBV7-9 and TRBJ2-5, is DTGVSQNPRHKITKRGQNVTFRCDPISEHNRLYWYRQTLGQGPEFLTYFQNEAQLEKSRLLSDRFSAERPKGSFSTLEIQRTEQGDSAMYLCASSSGAGGTTNEQYFGPGTRLLVL.